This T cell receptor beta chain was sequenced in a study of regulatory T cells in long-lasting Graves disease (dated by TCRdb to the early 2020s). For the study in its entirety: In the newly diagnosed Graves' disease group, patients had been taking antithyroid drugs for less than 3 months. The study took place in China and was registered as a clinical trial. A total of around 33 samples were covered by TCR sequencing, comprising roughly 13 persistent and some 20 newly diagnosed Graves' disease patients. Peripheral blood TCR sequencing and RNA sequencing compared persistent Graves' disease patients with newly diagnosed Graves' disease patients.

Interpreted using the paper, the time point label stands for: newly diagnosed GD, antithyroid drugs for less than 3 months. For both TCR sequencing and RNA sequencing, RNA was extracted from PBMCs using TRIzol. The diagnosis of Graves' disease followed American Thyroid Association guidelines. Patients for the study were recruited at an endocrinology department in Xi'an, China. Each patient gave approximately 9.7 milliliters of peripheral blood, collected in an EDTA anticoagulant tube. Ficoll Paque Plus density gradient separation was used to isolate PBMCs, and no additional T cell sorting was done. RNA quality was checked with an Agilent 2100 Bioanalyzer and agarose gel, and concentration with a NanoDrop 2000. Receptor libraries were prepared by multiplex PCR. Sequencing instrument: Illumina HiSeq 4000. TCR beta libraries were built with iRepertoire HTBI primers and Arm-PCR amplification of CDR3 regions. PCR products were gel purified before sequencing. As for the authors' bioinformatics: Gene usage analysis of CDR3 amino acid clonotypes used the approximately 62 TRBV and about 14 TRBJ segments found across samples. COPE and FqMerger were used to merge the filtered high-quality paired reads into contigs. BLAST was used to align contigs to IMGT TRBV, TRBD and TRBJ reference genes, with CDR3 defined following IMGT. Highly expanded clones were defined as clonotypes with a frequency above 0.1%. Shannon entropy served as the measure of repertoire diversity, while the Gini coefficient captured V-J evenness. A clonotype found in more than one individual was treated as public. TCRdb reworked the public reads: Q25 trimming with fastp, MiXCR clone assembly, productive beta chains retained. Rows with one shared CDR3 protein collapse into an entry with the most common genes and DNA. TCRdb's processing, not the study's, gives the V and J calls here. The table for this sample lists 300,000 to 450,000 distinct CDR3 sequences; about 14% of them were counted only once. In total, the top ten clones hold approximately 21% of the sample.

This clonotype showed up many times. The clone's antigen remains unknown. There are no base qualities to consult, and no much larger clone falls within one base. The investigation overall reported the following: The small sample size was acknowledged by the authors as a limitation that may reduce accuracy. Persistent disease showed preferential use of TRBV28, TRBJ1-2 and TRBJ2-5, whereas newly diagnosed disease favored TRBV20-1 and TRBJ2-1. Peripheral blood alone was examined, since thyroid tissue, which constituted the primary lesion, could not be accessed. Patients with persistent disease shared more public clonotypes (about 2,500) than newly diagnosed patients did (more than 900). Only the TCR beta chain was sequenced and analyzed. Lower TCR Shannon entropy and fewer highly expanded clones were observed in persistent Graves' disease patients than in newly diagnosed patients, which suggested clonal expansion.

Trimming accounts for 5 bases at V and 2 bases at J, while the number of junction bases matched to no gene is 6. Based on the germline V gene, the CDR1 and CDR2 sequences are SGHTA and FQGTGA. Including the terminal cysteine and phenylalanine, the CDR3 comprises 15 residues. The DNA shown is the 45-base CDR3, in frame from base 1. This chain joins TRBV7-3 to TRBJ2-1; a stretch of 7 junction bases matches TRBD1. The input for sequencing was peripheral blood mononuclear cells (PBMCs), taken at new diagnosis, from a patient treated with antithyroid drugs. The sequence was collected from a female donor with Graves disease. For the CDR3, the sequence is CASSPPGTAYNEQFF. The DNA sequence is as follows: TGTGCCAGCAGCCCCCCCGGGACAGCCTACAATGAGCAGTTCTTC.